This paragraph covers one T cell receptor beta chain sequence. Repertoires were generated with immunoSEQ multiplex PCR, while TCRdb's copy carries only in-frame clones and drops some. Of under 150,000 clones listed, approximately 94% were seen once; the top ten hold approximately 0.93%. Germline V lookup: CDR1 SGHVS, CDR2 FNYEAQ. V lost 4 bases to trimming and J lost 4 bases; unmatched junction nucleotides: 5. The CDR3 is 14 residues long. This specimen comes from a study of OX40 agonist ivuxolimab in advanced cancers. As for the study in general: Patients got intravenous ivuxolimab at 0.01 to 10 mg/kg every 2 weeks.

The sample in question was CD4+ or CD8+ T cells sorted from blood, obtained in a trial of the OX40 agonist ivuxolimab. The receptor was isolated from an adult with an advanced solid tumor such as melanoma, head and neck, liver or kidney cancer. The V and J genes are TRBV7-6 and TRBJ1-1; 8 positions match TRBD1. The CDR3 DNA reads TGTGCCAGCAGCTCGACGACAGGGGCCACTGAAGCTTTCTTT. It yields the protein CASSSTTGATEAFF.